The TCR beta chain described here comes from a study of neoadjuvant anti-PD-1 for oral cavity cancer. Time point given: after neoadjuvant nivolumab, at surgical resection. Blood cells were analyzed directly, without culture or expansion. Study results and caveats: Only a few patients per response group were TCR-analyzed; validation needed.

Germline loops: CDR1 MNHNS, CDR2 SASEGT. The CDR3 loop spans 13 amino acids. Trimming took 1 base from V and 1 from J, leaving 4 bases between them. With regard to this clone: Antigen unknown.

PBMC libraries mostly used around 500 ng of input genomic DNA, with six replicates per sample. Assay used: immunoSEQ multiplex PCR; TCRdb lists only in-frame clones, some missing. This sample carries more than 13,000 clones, about 81% of them seen once, and the ten largest clones take roughly 2%. This chain joins TRBV6-1 and TRBJ1-1; no firm D call. The receptor was isolated from a person aged 40-85 years with oral cavity squamous cell carcinoma. Sequencing used PBMCs, obtained after nivolumab (anti-PD-1) treatment. The CDR3 reads CASSEVRNTEAFF. The CDR3 coding sequence is TGTGCCAGCAGTGAAGTCAGGAACACTGAAGCTTTCTTT.